This T cell receptor beta chain emerged from a study of T-cell reconstitution after alpha-beta-depleted transplantation in children. As it was prepared, the TCRbeta library received unique molecular identifiers. TCRdb processed the PCR reads anew with MiXCR; each CDR3 protein has one entry. Among about 590,000 distinct CDR3 sequences listed, approximately 13% were seen once. To note about this clonotype: A read error may produce the germline difference seen at one junction end.

The sequenced sample was PBMCs, mostly from graft donor cells, obtained 360 days after TCRalphabeta/CD19-depleted stem cell transplant. The origin of this receptor is a male patient between 5 and 17 years old who had a stem cell transplant for acute myeloid leukemia, so the T cells may come from the graft donor.

The CDR3 spells CSAGDLAGVSYNEQFF. Written as DNA, the CDR3 is TGCAGTGCTGGAGACTTAGCGGGAGTGTCCTACAATGAGCAGTTCTTC. The chain carries TRBV20-1 and TRBJ2-1; the match to TRBD2 covers 9 bases. This CDR3 spans 16 amino acids. Germline CDR1 and CDR2: DFQATT and SNEGSKA (reference sequence).